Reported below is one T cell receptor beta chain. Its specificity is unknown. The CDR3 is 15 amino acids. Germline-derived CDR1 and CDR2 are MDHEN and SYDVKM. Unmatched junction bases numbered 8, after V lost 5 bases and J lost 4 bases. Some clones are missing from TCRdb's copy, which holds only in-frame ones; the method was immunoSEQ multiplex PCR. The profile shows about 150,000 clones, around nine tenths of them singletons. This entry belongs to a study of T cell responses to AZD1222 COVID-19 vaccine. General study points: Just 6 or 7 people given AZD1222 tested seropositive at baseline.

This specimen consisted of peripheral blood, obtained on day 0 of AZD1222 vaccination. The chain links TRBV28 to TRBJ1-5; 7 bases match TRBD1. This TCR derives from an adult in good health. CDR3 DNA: TGTGCCAGCAGTCCCTACAGGGGTGGAAATCAGCCCCAGCATTTT. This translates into CASSPYRGGNQPQHF.